Listed here are 23 T cell receptor beta chains from one sample, sequenced in a study of response to subunit inactivated influenza vaccine (dated by TCRdb to 2017 to 2018). Library method: RT-PCR. This sample was sequenced with an Illumina HiSeq 2500. The raw public reads went through TCRdb reprocessing: fastp at Q25, MiXCR clone calling, in-frame beta chains kept. Rows are unified per CDR3 protein, each entry keeping the most common DNA and genes. The sample table contains approximately 500,000 distinct CDR3 sequences; only one count was recorded for roughly 15% of them. The top ten constitute roughly 11% of the sample. The source material was PBMCs from blood, sampled 12 days after vaccination. Every receptor here comes from a man over 45 who received an inactivated influenza vaccine. Donor details come from another sample of the same person, matched by shared clones.

V is TRBV9 and J is TRBJ2-3, with TRBD1 matching 10 bases. Germline loops: CDR1 SGDLS, CDR2 YYNGEE. This CDR3 is 18 amino acids long. V lost 3 bases to trimming and J lost 0 bases; unmatched junction nucleotides: 10. This CDR3 reads CASSGVGQGVTSTDTQYF. DNA of the CDR3: TGTGCCAGCAGCGGGGTCGGACAGGGGGTAACTAGCACAGATACGCAGTATTTT.

The chain links TRBV18 to TRBJ2-7; 8 bases match TRBD1. Trimming at V came to 2 bases and at J to 4 bases, leaving 4 bases not matched to a gene. The CDR3 has 14 amino acids. Germline V gives CDR1 KGHSH, CDR2 LQKENI. The CDR3 reads CASSPGRGRYEQYF. The CDR3 nucleotides read TGTGCCAGCTCACCAGGCAGGGGGCGGTACGAGCAGTACTTC.

This clonotype was detected only a few times. The rearrangement joins TRBV20-1 to TRBJ1-4; D unclear. CDR3 size: 16 residues. Between the trimmed V and J ends, which lost 5 bases and 0 bases, there was a span of 16 bases. Per germline, CDR1 DFQATT and CDR2 SNEGSKA (reference sequence). The CDR3 nucleotides are TGCAGTGCTTCCGACCGCCTTACCTCAACTAATGAAAAACTGTTTTTT. This translates into CSASDRLTSTNEKLFF.

Only a few counts were recorded for this clonotype. This chain connects TRBV28 to TRBJ1-3; D is unclear. This CDR3 comprises 16 residues. V lost 1 base and J 0 bases, leaving 10 bases between the germline ends. CDR1 MDHEN and CDR2 SYDVKM come from the germline V gene. The DNA for the CDR3 is TGTGCCAGCAGTTTATTTATGACATACTCTGGAAACACCATATATTTT. Translating gives CASSLFMTYSGNTIYF.

The V and J genes are TRBV28 and TRBJ1-1; tentatively, D is TRBD1 (6 bases). V was shortened by 5 bases and J by 1 base, with 20 bases between the two germline ends. Germline-derived CDR1 and CDR2 are MDHEN and SYDVKM. CDR3 length: 17 amino acids. CDR3 sequence reads: CASSPPLQGIANTEAFF. The CDR3 region has the DNA TGTGCCAGCAGTCCCCCCCTACAGGGTATCGCGAACACTGAAGCTTTCTTT.

The chain couples TRBV5-4 to TRBJ2-1; D perhaps matches TRBD1 (6 bases). V gave up 6 bases and J gave up 4 bases, with 8 bases separating them. The CDR3 runs 12 residues. Germline V gene sequence: CDR1 SGHNT, CDR2 YYREEE (reference sequence). The CDR3 nucleotides read TGTGCCAGCACGGGACATTACAATGAGCAGTTCTTC. Translated: CASTGHYNEQFF.

V is TRBV20-1 and J is TRBJ2-3; D gene uncertain. V gave up 6 bases and J gave up 3 bases, with 13 bases separating them. The CDR3 is 13 residues long. Germline CDR1 DFQATT, CDR2 SNEGSKA (reference sequence). CDR3 DNA sequence: TGCAGTGCACCGGAGCCTGGGACAGATACGCAGTATTTT. Its translation is CSAPEPGTDTQYF.

The rearrangement joins TRBV9 to TRBJ2-5; 7 nucleotides match TRBD2. CDR3 length equals 15 residues. Germline V gives CDR1 SGDLS, CDR2 YYNGEE. The V and J ends lost 4 bases and 2 bases, in that order; junction bases with no gene match: 8. The CDR3 sequence: CASSPIASGQETQYF. In DNA form, the CDR3 reads TGTGCCAGCAGCCCAATTGCTAGCGGACAAGAGACCCAGTACTTC. The whole variable domain, filled in from reference TRBV9 and TRBJ2-5, reads DSGVTQTPKHLITATGQRVTLRCSPRSGDLSVYWYQQSLDQGLQFLIQYYNGEERAKGNILERFSAQQFPDLHSELNLSSLELGDSALYFCASSPIASGQETQYFGPGTRLLVL.

This clonotype was recorded a few times. This sequence joins TRBV4-2 and TRBJ2-1; 9 bases match TRBD1. V lost 4 bases, J lost 10 bases, and 11 bases stayed unmatched. This CDR3 has 15 residues. In germline, CDR1 is LGHNA, CDR2 YNFKEQ. As DNA, the CDR3 is TGTGCCAGCAGCCGCCCGGGGGACAGGGCGTACGAGCAGTTCTTC. It encodes CASSRPGDRAYEQFF.

This clonotype was recorded a few times. The chain links TRBV20-1 to TRBJ2-3; 10 bases fit TRBD1. The CDR3 runs 13 residues. Germline V CDR1 and CDR2: DFQATT, SNEGSKA (reference sequence). Trimming at V came to 6 bases and at J to 5 bases, leaving 5 bases not matched to a gene. CDR3 nucleotides: TGCAGTGCCAAGACAGGGGGCCAAGATACGCAGTATTTT. It codes for CSAKTGGQDTQYF.

This clonotype was seen a few times. The rearrangement links TRBV16 to TRBJ1-1, with a tentative D call TRBD1 (6 bases). Trimming removed 2 bases from V and 4 bases from J, with 14 bases in between. The CDR3 is 15 amino acids. The V gene's germline CDR1 is KGHSY and CDR2 FQNENV. The CDR3 coding sequence is TGTGCCAGCAGCCAAACGACAGGACCCATCACTGAAGCTTTCTTT. Translated, it gives CASSQTTGPITEAFF.

A note on this clonotype: A junction boundary mismatches the germline segment, possibly from a read error. This chain uses TRBV20-1 with TRBJ2-1; 9 nucleotides match TRBD2. CDR1 is DFQATT and CDR2 is SNEGSKA in the germline V gene (reference sequence). This CDR3 comprises 17 residues. The CDR3 spells CCARDTYAGGPVDEQFF. CDR3 in DNA: TGCTGTGCTAGAGATACATACGCGGGAGGGCCGGTCGATGAGCAGTTCTTC.

This clonotype was observed at least ten times. The rearrangement links TRBV6-2 or TRBV6-3 to TRBJ2-7, with D hard to call. Trimming removed 6 bases at V and 5 bases at J, with 11 bases between. The CDR3 runs to 12 residues. Germline lookup yields CDR1 MNHEY and CDR2 SVGEGT. This CDR3 reads CASSPGPHEQYF. As DNA, the CDR3 is TGTGCCAGCAGCCCCGGGCCCCACGAGCAGTACTTC.

This clonotype has only a few counts. The genes are TRBV2 and TRBJ2-7; 13 nucleotides line up with TRBD2. Trimming cost V 1 base and J 4 bases; bases outside gene matches: 1. The CDR3 spans 15 residues. Germline lookup yields CDR1 SNHLY and CDR2 FYNNEI. CDR3 protein: CASSEGTSGRYEQYF. The DNA of the CDR3 is TGTGCCAGCAGTGAAGGGACTAGCGGGAGATACGAGCAGTACTTC.

This chain links TRBV10-3 with TRBJ2-1; the match to TRBD2 covers 10 bases. V lost 4 bases to trimming and J lost 8 bases; unmatched junction nucleotides: 5. The germline gives CDR1 ENHRY, CDR2 SYGVKD. CDR3 length: 14 amino acids. CDR3 region: CAISASSGRDEQFF. CDR3 in DNA: TGTGCCATCAGTGCCTCTAGCGGGAGAGATGAGCAGTTCTTC.

In this sample, this clonotype turned up many times. V and J are TRBV30 and TRBJ2-1; possible D gene TRBD2, 7 bases. Germline V gene data show CDR1 as GTSNPN and CDR2 as SVGIG (reference sequence). V gave up 1 base and J gave up 8 bases, with 15 bases separating them. The CDR3 covers 14 residues. The CDR3 region has the DNA TGTGCCTGGAGTGCGGGGGGCAAATTGGATGAGCAGTTCTTC. Residues: CAWSAGGKLDEQFF.

This clonotype was counted many times. The chain links TRBV20-1 to TRBJ2-5; D might be TRBD2 (6 bases). Germline V gene lookup returns CDR1 DFQATT and CDR2 SNEGSKA (reference sequence). Trimming took off 6 bases at V and 0 bases at J, with 14 bases between the two ends. The CDR3 is made up of 14 amino acids. This CDR3 reads CSAPDGGNQETQYF. CDR3 DNA sequence: TGCAGTGCCCCGGACGGGGGTAACCAAGAGACCCAGTACTTC.

This clonotype was seen a few times. The chain has TRBV29-1 and TRBJ2-1; D might be TRBD2 (6 bases). V was trimmed by 8 bases and J by 0 bases, leaving 17 bases between them. Germline-derived CDR1 and CDR2 are SQVTM and ANQGSEA. The CDR3 has 15 residues. The CDR3 loop reads CSIASDNLSYNEQFF. The CDR3 DNA sequence: TGCAGCATCGCTAGCGATAACCTCTCCTACAATGAGCAGTTCTTC.

This clonotype was observed a handful of times. The rearrangement links TRBV28 to TRBJ2-1; TRBD2 matches at 12 bases. The CDR3 sequence is 15 residues long. CDR1 and CDR2 (germline): MDHEN, SYDVKM. V trimming: 4 bases; J trimming: 5 bases; junction bases outside the gene matches: 3. The CDR3, as DNA: TGTGCCAGCAGTTCCCTAGCGGGGGGGGACAATGAGCAGTTCTTC. Protein product: CASSSLAGGDNEQFF.

The table lists this clonotype with a few counts. The chain uses TRBV12-3 or TRBV12-4 and TRBJ2-3; 9 bases line up with TRBD2. J gave up 0 bases and V 5 bases, and 6 bases lay outside the gene matches. CDR3 length equals 16 residues. Here the CDR3 DNA reads TGTGCCAGCAGTCTCCCCCTAGCGGGGAGCACAGATACGCAGTATTTT. As protein: CASSLPLAGSTDTQYF.

The table lists this clonotype with a few counts. The chain employs TRBV5-1 and TRBJ1-2, with D uncertain. Trimming shortened V by 0 bases and J by 3 bases, and 9 bases separated the two germline ends. The CDR3 covers 14 residues. Germline V gene lookup returns CDR1 SGHRS and CDR2 YFSETQ. The CDR3 reads CASSLVASDYGYTF. The CDR3 DNA sequence: TGCGCCAGCAGCTTGGTTGCGTCAGACTATGGCTACACCTTC.

This clonotype showed up many times. V is TRBV5-1 and J is TRBJ1-4, with TRBD1 as a possible D gene (5 bases). Germline V gene data show CDR1 as SGHRS and CDR2 as YFSETQ. V shed 0 bases and J shed 8 bases, with 14 bases lying between them. The CDR3 covers 15 residues. The CDR3 bases are TGCGCCAGCAGCTTGGGGGTCCGGGACGGAGAAAAACTGTTTTTT. It is translated as CASSLGVRDGEKLFF.

This clonotype was observed a handful of times. The chain employs TRBV18 and TRBJ2-2, with D uncertain. The CDR3 contains 16 residues. The V gene's germline CDR1 is KGHSH and CDR2 LQKENI. Trimming stripped 6 bases from V and 0 bases from J, with 14 bases between. CDR3 sequence: CASSPAAGSNTGELFF. In nucleotides, the CDR3 is TGTGCCAGCTCCCCAGCCGCAGGCTCGAACACCGGGGAGCTGTTTTTT.